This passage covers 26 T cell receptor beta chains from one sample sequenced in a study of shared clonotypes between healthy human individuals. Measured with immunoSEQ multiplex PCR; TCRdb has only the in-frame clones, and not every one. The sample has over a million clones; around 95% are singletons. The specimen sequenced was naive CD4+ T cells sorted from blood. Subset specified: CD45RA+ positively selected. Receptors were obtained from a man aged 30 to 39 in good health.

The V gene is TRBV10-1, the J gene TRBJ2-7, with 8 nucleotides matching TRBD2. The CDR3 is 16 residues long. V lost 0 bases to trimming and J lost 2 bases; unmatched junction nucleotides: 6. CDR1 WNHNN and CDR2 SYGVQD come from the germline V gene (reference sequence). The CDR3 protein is CASSESRSGSPYEQYF. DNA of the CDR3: TGCGCCAGCAGTGAGTCCAGGAGCGGGAGCCCCTACGAGCAGTACTTC.

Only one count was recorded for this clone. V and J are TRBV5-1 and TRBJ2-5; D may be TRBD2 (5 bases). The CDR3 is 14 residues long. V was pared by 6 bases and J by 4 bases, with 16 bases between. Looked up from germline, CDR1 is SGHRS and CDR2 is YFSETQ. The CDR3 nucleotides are TGCGCCAGCACCGGAATCGGAGAGGGAGAGACCCAGTACTTC. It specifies CASTGIGEGETQYF.

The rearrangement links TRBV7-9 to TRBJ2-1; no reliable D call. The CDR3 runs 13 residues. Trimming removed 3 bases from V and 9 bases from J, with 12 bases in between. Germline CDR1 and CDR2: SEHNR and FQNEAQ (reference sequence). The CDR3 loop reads CASSFEVGSEQFF. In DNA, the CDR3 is TGTGCCAGCAGCTTTGAGGTGGGGTCTGAGCAGTTCTTC. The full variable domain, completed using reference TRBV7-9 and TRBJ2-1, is DTGVSQNPRHKITKRGQNVTFRCDPISEHNRLYWYRQTLGQGPEFLTYFQNEAQLEKSRLLSDRFSAERPKGSFSTLEIQRTEQGDSAMYLCASSFEVGSEQFFGPGTRLTVL.

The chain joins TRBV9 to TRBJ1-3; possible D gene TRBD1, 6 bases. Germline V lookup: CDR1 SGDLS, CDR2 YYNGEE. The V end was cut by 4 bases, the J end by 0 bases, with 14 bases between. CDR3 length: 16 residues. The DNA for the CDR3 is TGTGCCAGCAGCACCTTGGACAGTTACTCTGGAAACACCATATATTTT. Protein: CASSTLDSYSGNTIYF.

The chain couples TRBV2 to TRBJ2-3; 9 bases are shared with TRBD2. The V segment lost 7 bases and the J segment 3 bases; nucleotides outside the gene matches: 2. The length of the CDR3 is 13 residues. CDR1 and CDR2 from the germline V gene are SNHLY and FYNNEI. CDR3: CASKGLATDTQYF. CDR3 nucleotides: TGTGCCAGCAAGGGACTAGCAACAGATACGCAGTATTTT.

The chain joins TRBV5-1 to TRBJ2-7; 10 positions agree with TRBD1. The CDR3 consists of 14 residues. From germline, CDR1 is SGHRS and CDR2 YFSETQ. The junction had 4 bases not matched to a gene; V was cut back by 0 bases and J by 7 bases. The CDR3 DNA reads TGCGCCAGCAGCTTGGTGGGACAGGGGAAGGAGCAGTACTTC. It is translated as CASSLVGQGKEQYF. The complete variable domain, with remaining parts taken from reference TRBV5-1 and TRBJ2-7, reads KAGVTQTPRYLIKTRGQQVTLSCSPISGHRSVSWYQQTPGQGLQFLFEYFSETQRNKGNFPGRFSGRQFSNSRSEMNVSTLELGDSALYLCASSLVGQGKEQYFGPGTRLTVT.

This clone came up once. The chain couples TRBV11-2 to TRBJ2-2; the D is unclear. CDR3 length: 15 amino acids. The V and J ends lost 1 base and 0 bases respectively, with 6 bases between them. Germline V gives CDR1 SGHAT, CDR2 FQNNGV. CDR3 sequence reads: CASSLGDTNTGELFF. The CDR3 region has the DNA TGTGCCAGCAGCTTAGGCGATACGAACACCGGGGAGCTGTTTTTT.

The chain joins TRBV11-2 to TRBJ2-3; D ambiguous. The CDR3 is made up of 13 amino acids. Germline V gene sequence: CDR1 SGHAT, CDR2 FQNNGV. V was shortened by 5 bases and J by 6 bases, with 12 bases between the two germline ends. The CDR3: CASSGAAVDTQYF. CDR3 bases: TGTGCCAGCAGCGGCGCCGCAGTTGATACGCAGTATTTT.

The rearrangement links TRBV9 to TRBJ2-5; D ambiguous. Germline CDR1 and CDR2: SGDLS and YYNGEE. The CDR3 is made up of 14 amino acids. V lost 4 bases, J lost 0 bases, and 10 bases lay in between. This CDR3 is CASSLGSYQETQYF. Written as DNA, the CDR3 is TGTGCCAGCAGCCTCGGAAGTTACCAAGAGACCCAGTACTTC.

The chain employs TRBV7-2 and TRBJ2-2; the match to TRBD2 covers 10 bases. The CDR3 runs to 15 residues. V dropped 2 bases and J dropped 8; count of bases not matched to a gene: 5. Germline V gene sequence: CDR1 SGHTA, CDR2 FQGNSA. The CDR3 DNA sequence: TGTGCCAGCAGCTTACCGGGACTAGCGACAGGGGAGCTGTTTTTT. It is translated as CASSLPGLATGELFF.

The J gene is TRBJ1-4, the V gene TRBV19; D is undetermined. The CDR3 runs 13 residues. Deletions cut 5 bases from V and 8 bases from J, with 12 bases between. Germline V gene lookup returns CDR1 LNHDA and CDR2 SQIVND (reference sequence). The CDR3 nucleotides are TGTGCCAGTAGTCTAAATCTTATGGAAAAACTGTTTTTT. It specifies CASSLNLMEKLFF.

CDR3 coding DNA: TGTGCCAGCAGCCTCAGACAGTCCTCCTACGAGCAGTACTTC. Encoded protein: CASSLRQSSYEQYF. The V gene is TRBV11-2, the J gene TRBJ2-7; weak D call: TRBD1 (5 bases). The length of the CDR3 is 14 residues. V was shortened by 5 bases and J by 0 bases, with 11 bases between the two germline ends. From germline, CDR1 is SGHAT and CDR2 FQNNGV. Variable domain in full (rest from reference TRBV11-2 and TRBJ2-7): EAGVAQSPRYKIIEKRQSVAFWCNPISGHATLYWYQQILGQGPKLLIQFQNNGVVDDSQLPKDRFSAERLKGVDSTLKIQPAKLEDSAVYLCASSLRQSSYEQYFGPGTRLTVT.

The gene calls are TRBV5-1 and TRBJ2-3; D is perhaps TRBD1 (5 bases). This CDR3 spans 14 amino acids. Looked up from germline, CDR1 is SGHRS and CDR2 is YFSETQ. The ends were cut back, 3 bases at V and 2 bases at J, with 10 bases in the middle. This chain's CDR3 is CASSSRTTTDTQYF. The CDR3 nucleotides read TGCGCCAGCAGCTCCCGGACAACCACAGATACGCAGTATTTT.

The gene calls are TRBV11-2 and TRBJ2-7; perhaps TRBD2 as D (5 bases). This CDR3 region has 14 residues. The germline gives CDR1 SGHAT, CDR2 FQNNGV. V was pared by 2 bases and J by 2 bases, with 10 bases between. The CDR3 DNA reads TGTGCCAGCAGCTTACAGGAGGCCCCCTACGAGCAGTACTTC. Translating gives CASSLQEAPYEQYF.

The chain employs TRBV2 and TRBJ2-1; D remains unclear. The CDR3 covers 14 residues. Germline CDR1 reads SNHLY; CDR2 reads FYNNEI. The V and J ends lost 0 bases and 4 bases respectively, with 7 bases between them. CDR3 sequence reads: CASSEAGNYNEQFF. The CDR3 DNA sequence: TGTGCCAGCAGTGAAGCGGGAAATTACAATGAGCAGTTCTTC.

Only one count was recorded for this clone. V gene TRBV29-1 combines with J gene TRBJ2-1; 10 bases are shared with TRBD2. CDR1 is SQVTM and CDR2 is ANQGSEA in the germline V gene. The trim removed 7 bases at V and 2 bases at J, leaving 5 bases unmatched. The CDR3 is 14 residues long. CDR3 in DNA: TGCAGCGCCCCCACTAGCGGGGCCTACAATGAGCAGTTCTTC. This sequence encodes CSAPTSGAYNEQFF.

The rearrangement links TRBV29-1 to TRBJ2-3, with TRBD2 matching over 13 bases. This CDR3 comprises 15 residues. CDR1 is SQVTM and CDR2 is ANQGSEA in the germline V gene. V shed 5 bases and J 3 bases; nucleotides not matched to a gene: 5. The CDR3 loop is CSVSGTSGKTDTQYF. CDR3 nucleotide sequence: TGCAGCGTTTCCGGGACTAGCGGGAAGACAGATACGCAGTATTTT.

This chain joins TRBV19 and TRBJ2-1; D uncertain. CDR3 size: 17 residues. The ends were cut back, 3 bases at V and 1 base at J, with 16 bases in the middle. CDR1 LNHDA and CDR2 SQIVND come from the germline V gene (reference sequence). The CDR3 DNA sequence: TGTGCCAGTAGTATGGGATTTTTGGGGTTGTCCTACAATGAGCAGTTCTTC. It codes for CASSMGFLGLSYNEQFF.

In DNA, the CDR3 is TGTGCCAGCAGCCGTGTGCAGGGGGCTCGACAGCCCCAGCATTTT. Translating it yields CASSRVQGARQPQHF. This chain uses TRBV6-6 with TRBJ1-5; TRBD1 aligns across 8 bases. The CDR3 is 15 amino acids. V shed 6 bases, J shed 7 bases, and the junction held 11 bases outside the gene matches. The V gene's germline CDR1 is MNHNY and CDR2 SVGAGI (reference sequence).

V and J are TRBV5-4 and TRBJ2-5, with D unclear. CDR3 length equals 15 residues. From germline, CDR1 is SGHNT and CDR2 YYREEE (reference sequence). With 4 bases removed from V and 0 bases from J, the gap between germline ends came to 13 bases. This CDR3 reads CASSPRNGYQETQYF. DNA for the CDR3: TGTGCCAGCAGCCCTCGCAACGGGTACCAAGAGACCCAGTACTTC.

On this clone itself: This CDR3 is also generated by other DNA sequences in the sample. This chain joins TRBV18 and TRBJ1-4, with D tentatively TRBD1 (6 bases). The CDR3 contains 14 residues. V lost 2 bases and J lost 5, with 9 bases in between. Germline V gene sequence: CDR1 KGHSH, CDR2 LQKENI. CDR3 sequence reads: CASSPRTENEKLFF. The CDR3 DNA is TGTGCCAGCTCACCAAGGACAGAGAATGAAAAACTGTTTTTT.

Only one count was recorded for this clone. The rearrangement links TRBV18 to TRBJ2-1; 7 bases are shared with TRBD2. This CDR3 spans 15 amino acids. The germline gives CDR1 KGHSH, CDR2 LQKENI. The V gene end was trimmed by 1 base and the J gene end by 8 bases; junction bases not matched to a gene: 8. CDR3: CASSPLYLGGDEQFF. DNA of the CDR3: TGTGCCAGCTCACCACTTTATCTTGGGGGGGATGAGCAGTTCTTC.

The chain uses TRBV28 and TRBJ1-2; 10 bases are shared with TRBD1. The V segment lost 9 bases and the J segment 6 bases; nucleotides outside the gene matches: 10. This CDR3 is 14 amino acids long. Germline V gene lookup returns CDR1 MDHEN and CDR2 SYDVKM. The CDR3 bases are TGTGCCAGTAGAAACCGGGACAGGGGTGATGGCTACACCTTC. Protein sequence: CASRNRDRGDGYTF.

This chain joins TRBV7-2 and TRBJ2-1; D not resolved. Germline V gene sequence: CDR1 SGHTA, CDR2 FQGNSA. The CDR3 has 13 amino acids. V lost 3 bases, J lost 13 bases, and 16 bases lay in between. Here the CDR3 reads CASSFSSDRRQFF. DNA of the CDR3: TGTGCCAGCAGCTTCTCCAGCGACCGTCGACAGTTCTTC.

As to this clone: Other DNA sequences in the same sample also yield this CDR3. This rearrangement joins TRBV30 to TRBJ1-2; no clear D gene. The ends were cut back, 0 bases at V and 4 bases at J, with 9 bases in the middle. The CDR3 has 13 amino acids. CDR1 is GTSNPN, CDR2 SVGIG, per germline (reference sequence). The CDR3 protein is CAWSVGSSYGYTF. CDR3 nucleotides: TGTGCCTGGAGTGTTGGGTCTTCCTATGGCTACACCTTC.

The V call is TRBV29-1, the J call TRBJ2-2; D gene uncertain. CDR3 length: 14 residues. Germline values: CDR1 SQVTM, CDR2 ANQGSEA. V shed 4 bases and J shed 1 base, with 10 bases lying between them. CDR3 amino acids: CSVVGGLNTGELFF. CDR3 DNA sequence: TGCAGCGTTGTTGGTGGATTGAACACCGGGGAGCTGTTTTTT.